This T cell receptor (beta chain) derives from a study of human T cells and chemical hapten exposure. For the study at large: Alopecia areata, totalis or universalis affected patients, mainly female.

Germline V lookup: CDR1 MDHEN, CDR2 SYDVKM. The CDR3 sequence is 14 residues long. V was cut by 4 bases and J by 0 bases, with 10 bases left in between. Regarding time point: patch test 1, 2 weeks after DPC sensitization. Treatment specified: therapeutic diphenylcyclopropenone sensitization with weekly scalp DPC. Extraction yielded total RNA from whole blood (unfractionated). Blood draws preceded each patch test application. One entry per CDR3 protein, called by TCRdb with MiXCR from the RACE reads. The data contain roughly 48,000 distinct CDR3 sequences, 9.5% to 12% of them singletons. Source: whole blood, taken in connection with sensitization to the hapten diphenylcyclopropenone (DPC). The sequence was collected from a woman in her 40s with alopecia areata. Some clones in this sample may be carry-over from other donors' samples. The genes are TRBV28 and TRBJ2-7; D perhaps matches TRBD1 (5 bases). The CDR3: CASSYRPSSYEQYF. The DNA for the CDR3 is TGTGCCAGCAGTTACAGGCCCAGCTCCTACGAGCAGTACTTC.